The 24 T cell receptor beta chains in this list originate from one sample, sequenced in a study of T-cell reconstitution after alpha-beta-depleted transplantation in children. Library preparation (for TCRbeta) was performed with unique molecular identifiers. TCRdb reprocessed the PCR reads with MiXCR, giving one entry per CDR3 protein. Among a few hundred thousand distinct CDR3 sequences, over 25% were seen once, and the ten largest hold about a third. The specimen was PBMCs, collected before TCRalphabeta/CD19-depleted stem cell transplant. Every receptor here comes from a boy under two years old with Wiskott-Aldrich syndrome, due to receive a stem cell transplant.

In its sample, this clonotype was seen a few times. This chain connects TRBV5-8 to TRBJ2-1; 14 bases map to TRBD2. Germline V gives CDR1 SGHTS, CDR2 YDEGEE. V shed 4 bases and J 9 bases; nucleotides not matched to a gene: 6. The CDR3 has 15 residues. The CDR3 nucleotides read TGTGCCAGCAGCGCCGGACTAGCGGGAGGCAGTGAGCAGTTCTTC. Encoded protein: CASSAGLAGGSEQFF.

This chain links TRBV28 with TRBJ2-7, with 8 bases lining up with TRBD2. Germline V lookup: CDR1 MDHEN, CDR2 SYDVKM. V gave up 0 bases and J gave up 4 bases; unmatched junction bases: 8. The CDR3 loop spans 16 amino acids. CDR3 sequence: CASSLWFGRAPYEQYF. In DNA, the CDR3 is TGTGCCAGCAGTTTATGGTTCGGGAGGGCCCCATACGAGCAGTACTTC.

This clonotype was seen a handful of times. An end of the junction does not agree with germline; a read error may underlie this. The chain carries TRBV7-9 and TRBJ2-3, with 9 bases that match TRBD2. From germline, CDR1 is SEHNR and CDR2 FQNEAQ (reference sequence). The CDR3 totals 14 residues. This chain's CDR3 is CAGRLAGGTDTQYF. The CDR3 DNA reads TGTGCCGGCAGATTAGCGGGAGGCACAGATACGCAGTATTTT.

The chain uses TRBV5-6 and TRBJ2-1; the match to TRBD1 covers 8 bases. Looked up from germline, CDR1 is SGHDT and CDR2 is YYEEEE. The CDR3 extends over 13 amino acids. Trimming cost V 9 bases and J 3 bases; bases outside gene matches: 5. For the CDR3, the DNA is TGTGCCACCGGACAGGGACTCTACAATGAGCAGTTCTTC. Its translation is CATGQGLYNEQFF.

The V and J genes are TRBV11-2 and TRBJ2-1, with D perhaps TRBD2 (6 bases). Germline lookup yields CDR1 SGHAT and CDR2 FQNNGV. The germline V and J ends were trimmed by 2 bases and 8 bases, with 19 bases remaining between them. This CDR3 region has 16 residues. CDR3 DNA sequence: TGTGCCAGCAGCTTAAAGCGGGCCCTCCCACGCGATGAGCAGTTCTTC. Protein: CASSLKRALPRDEQFF.

This clonotype was picked up a small number of times. This rearrangement joins TRBV20-1 to TRBJ2-7; perhaps TRBD1 as D (5 bases). The V end lost 0 bases, the J end lost 0 bases, and 12 bases lay between the germline ends. Germline V gives CDR1 DFQATT, CDR2 SNEGSKA (reference sequence). This CDR3 region has 15 residues. The chain's CDR3 is CSARDQGRISYEQYF. DNA of the CDR3: TGCAGTGCTAGAGATCAGGGCAGAATCTCCTACGAGCAGTACTTC.

The CDR3 sequence is CASSLADGNEQFF. The DNA of the CDR3 is TGCGCCAGCAGCTTGGCGGACGGTAATGAGCAGTTCTTC. V gene TRBV5-1 combines with J gene TRBJ2-1; no firm D call. The CDR3 is 13 amino acids. Germline values: CDR1 SGHRS, CDR2 YFSETQ. V was trimmed by 0 bases and J by 7 bases, leaving 8 bases between them.

There are a few counts of this clonotype. This sequence joins TRBV5-1 and TRBJ2-3, with D possibly TRBD2 on 6 matching bases. Per germline, CDR1 SGHRS and CDR2 YFSETQ. Trimming removed 4 bases from V and 0 bases from J, with 15 bases in between. The CDR3 spans 16 residues. CDR3 coding DNA: TGCGCCAGCAGCCCCAAGACCGGGACTAGCACAGATACGCAGTATTTT. Residues: CASSPKTGTSTDTQYF.

This chain uses TRBV5-1 with TRBJ2-7, with 9 bases matching TRBD2. The CDR3 runs to 14 residues. Germline CDR1 and CDR2: SGHRS and YFSETQ. The V segment lost 6 bases and the J segment 1 base; nucleotides outside the gene matches: 5. The CDR3 DNA reads as TGCGCCAGCACCAGGGCGGGAGGGTCCTACGAGCAGTACTTC. Translated, it gives CASTRAGGSYEQYF. The full variable domain, with the rest looked up from reference TRBV5-1 and TRBJ2-7, is KAGVTQTPRYLIKTRGQQVTLSCSPISGHRSVSWYQQTPGQGLQFLFEYFSETQRNKGNFPGRFSGRQFSNSRSEMNVSTLELGDSALYLCASTRAGGSYEQYFGPGTRLTVT.

The chain couples TRBV3-1 to TRBJ2-1; 15 nucleotides match TRBD2. Unmatched junction bases numbered 16, after V lost 11 bases and J lost 8 bases. The CDR3 is made up of 17 amino acids. Germline V gives CDR1 LGHDT, CDR2 YNNKEL (reference sequence). The CDR3 DNA reads TGTGCCTGCTCCCTAGGGTTGGGACTAGCGGGAGGAGATGAGCAGTTCTTC. Protein: CACSLGLGLAGGDEQFF.

The chain combines TRBV5-1 with TRBJ2-7, with TRBD2 identical over 7 bases. Germline CDR1 and CDR2: SGHRS and YFSETQ. With V trimmed by 4 bases and J by 2 bases, 3 bases remained unmatched. CDR3 length equals 13 residues. The CDR3 loop reads CASSQSGTYEQYF. CDR3 DNA: TGCGCCAGCAGCCAAAGCGGGACCTACGAGCAGTACTTC.

This chain joins TRBV20-1 and TRBJ2-2; possible D gene TRBD1, 6 bases. V lost 2 bases, J lost 5 bases, and 9 bases lay in between. The CDR3 consists of 13 residues. In germline, CDR1 is DFQATT, CDR2 SNEGSKA (reference sequence). The CDR3 loop is CSARIRGTGELFF. As DNA, the CDR3 is TGCAGTGCTAGAATCAGGGGTACCGGGGAGCTGTTTTTT.

This clonotype was seen a few times. The J gene is TRBJ2-1, the V gene TRBV7-3; D may be TRBD2 (5 bases). The length of the CDR3 is 15 residues. V gave up 5 bases and J gave up 2 bases, with 13 bases separating them. The V gene's germline CDR1 is SGHTA and CDR2 FQGTGA. For the CDR3, the DNA is TGTGCCAGCAGCCACGATACTAGGACCTACAATGAGCAGTTCTTC. Translating it yields CASSHDTRTYNEQFF.

This clonotype was found a few times. The V gene is TRBV12-3 or TRBV12-4, the J gene TRBJ2-2, with 10 bases identical to TRBD2. Losses at the gene ends were 6 bases for V and 7 bases for J; bases not matched to a gene: 5. This CDR3 is 14 amino acids long. The DNA for the CDR3 is TGTGCCAGCAGACTAGCGGGGTCTGACGGGGAGCTGTTTTTT. Encoded protein: CASRLAGSDGELFF.

A few counts support this clonotype. The V and J genes are TRBV5-1 and TRBJ2-3, with 11 nucleotides matching TRBD2. The CDR3 runs to 16 residues. Germline V gives CDR1 SGHRS, CDR2 YFSETQ. Trimming cost V 4 bases and J 1 base; bases outside gene matches: 5. In DNA form, the CDR3 reads TGCGCCAGCAGCGAGACTAGCGGGACTCGCACAGATACGCAGTATTTT. It is translated as CASSETSGTRTDTQYF.

The V and J genes are TRBV28 and TRBJ2-5; 10 bases align to TRBD2. Germline V gene sequence: CDR1 MDHEN, CDR2 SYDVKM. The CDR3 consists of 16 residues. V trimming: 5 bases; J trimming: 2 bases; junction bases outside the gene matches: 8. The CDR3 sequence is CASSPQLAGRQETQYF. The CDR3, as DNA: TGTGCCAGCAGTCCGCAACTAGCGGGGAGACAAGAGACCCAGTACTTC.

This clonotype came up a few times. The chain links TRBV7-2 to TRBJ2-1; no reliable D call. V was trimmed by 0 bases and J by 0 bases, leaving 12 bases between them. Germline assignment: CDR1 SGHTA and CDR2 FQGNSA. The CDR3 totals 17 residues. Here the CDR3 reads CASSLAPVQSSYNEQFF. CDR3 nucleotides: TGTGCCAGCAGCTTAGCCCCCGTTCAGAGCTCCTACAATGAGCAGTTCTTC.

The CDR3 nucleotides are TGCGCCAGCAGCTTGCCAACCGGGACTAGCGTCAATGAGCAGTTCTTC. It yields the protein CASSLPTGTSVNEQFF. This chain joins TRBV5-1 and TRBJ2-1; 10 bases align to TRBD2. In germline, CDR1 is SGHRS, CDR2 YFSETQ. The CDR3 consists of 16 residues. J lost 6 bases, V lost 1 base, and 7 bases had no gene match.

CDR3: CASSFKVRGTEAFF. CDR3 sequence (DNA): TGTGCCAGCAGCTTCAAGGTTCGTGGGACTGAAGCTTTCTTT. V gene TRBV7-2 combines with J gene TRBJ1-1; the D is unclear. Trimming removed 3 bases from V and 5 bases from J, with 13 bases in between. From germline, CDR1 is SGHTA and CDR2 FQGNSA. This CDR3 is built from 14 residues.

This clonotype turned up a few times. The rearrangement joins TRBV10-2 to TRBJ2-1; 12 bases map to TRBD1. The CDR3 runs 15 residues. The V gene's germline CDR1 is WSHSY and CDR2 SAAADI. Trimming removed 6 bases from V and 8 bases from J; junction bases left unmatched: 8. The DNA of the CDR3 is TGCGCCAGCAGAGGGACAGGGGGCGCGGGAGATGAGCAGTTCTTC. This encodes CASRGTGGAGDEQFF.

The rearrangement links TRBV4-1 to TRBJ2-5; 12 bases are a match to TRBD2. Per the germline V gene, CDR1 is MGHRA and CDR2 is YSYEKL. The CDR3 totals 19 residues. V dropped 3 bases and J dropped 5; count of bases not matched to a gene: 16. CDR3 nucleotides: TGCGCCAGCAGCCAGGGGGCCACAGCCAGGGGACTAGCGGGTGAGACCCAGTACTTC. Encoded protein: CASSQGATARGLAGETQYF.

This sequence joins TRBV5-1 and TRBJ2-3; TRBD1 matches 8 bases. Germline CDR1 reads SGHRS; CDR2 reads YFSETQ. With V trimmed by 5 bases and J by 0 bases, 11 bases remained unmatched. The CDR3 has 17 residues. CDR3 in amino acids: CASSRPRQGISTDTQYF. As DNA, the CDR3 is TGCGCCAGCAGTCGTCCCAGACAGGGGATTAGCACAGATACGCAGTATTTT.

CDR3 nucleotides: TGTGCCAGCAGCTTAGGCTCACCTTATAGCAATCAGCCCCAGCATTTT. Translating gives CASSLGSPYSNQPQHF. This chain links TRBV7-9 with TRBJ1-5; D remains ambiguous. Germline values: CDR1 SEHNR, CDR2 FQNEAQ (reference sequence). V was clipped by 1 base and J by 0 bases, with 10 bases between them. The CDR3 runs to 16 residues.

The CDR3 region has the DNA TGTGCCAGCAGCTTAGGAAGGGGCCCCGTCTACAATGAGCAGTTCTTC. Translation: CASSLGRGPVYNEQFF. V and J are TRBV11-3 and TRBJ2-1; tentatively, D is TRBD1 (5 bases). V dropped 1 base and J dropped 3 bases, with 13 bases sitting between them. Germline lookup yields CDR1 SGHNT and CDR2 YENEEA. This CDR3 is 16 amino acids long.